Listed below are T cell receptor beta chains from one sample, sequenced in a study of blood T cell repertoires in COVID-19. The protocol was immunoSEQ multiplex PCR, while the TCRdb copy is restricted to in-frame clones and leaves out a portion. The data show around 120,000 clones, with 90% seen just once and about 3.8% held by the top ten. Sequencing was done on a sample of peripheral blood. All receptors derive from a woman between 55 and 75 years old with COVID-19, enrolled during active disease. The CDR3 runs from the conserved cysteine through the conserved F or W. D genes are given only for firm matches. The size entry is marked missing in some rows and otherwise reads once, few, many or a size class.

length	V	size	D	J	DNA	CDR3
16	TRBV3-1/TRBV3-2	.	.	TRBJ2-2	TGTGCCAGCAGCCAAGATGGCCAGTTAAAGTCCGGGGAGCTGTTTTTT	CASSQDGQLKSGELFF
13	TRBV27	.	.	TRBJ2-1	TGTGCCAGCAGTGACGGACAATCGAATGAGCAGTTCTTC	CASSDGQSNEQFF
16	TRBV3-1/TRBV3-2	many	.	TRBJ1-2	TGTGCCAGCAGCCAAGATCAGGGTGGGCTCGGCTATGGCTACACCTTC	CASSQDQGGLGYGYTF
15	TRBV9	.	TRBD1	TRBJ1-3	TGTGCCAGCAGCACAACAACAGGGGGCGAAAACACCATATATTTT	CASSTTTGGENTIYF
13	TRBV7-9	once	.	TRBJ2-7	TGTGCCAGCAGACTTGGACACTCCTACGAGCAGTACTTC	CASRLGHSYEQYF
15	TRBV10-3	.	.	TRBJ2-3	TGTGCCATCAGTGGGGACGGGGGAAGCACAGATACGCAGTATTTT	CAISGDGGSTDTQYF
16	TRBV4-2	.	.	TRBJ1-3	TGTGCCAGCAGCCATCCCGGCAGGCTCTCTGGAAACACCATATATTTT	CASSHPGRLSGNTIYF
15	TRBV5-6	.	.	TRBJ2-4	TGTGCCAGCAGCCTGGGGACGGGATCCCAAAACATTCAGTACTTC	CASSLGTGSQNIQYF
16	TRBV19	.	TRBD2	TRBJ2-3	TGTGCCAGTAGTAGGACTAGCGGGGGGATAACAGATACGCAGTATTTT	CASSRTSGGITDTQYF
14	TRBV5-1	.	.	TRBJ2-4	TGCGCCAGCAGTTCTCAGGGGTCCCAAAACATTCAGTACTTC	CASSSQGSQNIQYF
14	TRBV6-5	.	TRBD1	TRBJ1-2	TGTGCCAGCAGGGGGACAGGGAGTAACTATGGCTACACCTTC	CASRGTGSNYGYTF
13	TRBV7-2	.	.	TRBJ1-1	TGTGCCAGCAGCTCGAGTAGGAACACTGAAGCTTTCTTT	CASSSSRNTEAFF
15	TRBV19	medium-sized	.	TRBJ2-2	TGTGCCAGTAACGGACTCCGGGACACCCCCGGGGAGCTGTTTTTT	CASNGLRDTPGELFF
14	TRBV9	.	.	TRBJ1-3	TGTGCCAGCAGCGTCGGGATTTCTGGAAACACCATATATTTT	CASSVGISGNTIYF
14	TRBV7-9	.	TRBD1	TRBJ2-2	TGTGCCAGTAGAGACAGGGGACACACCGGGGAGCTGTTTTTT	CASRDRGHTGELFF
16	TRBV4-3	.	.	TRBJ2-3	TGCGCCAGCAGCCACGGGAGGGGGCTCGTATCTGATACGCAGTATTTT	CASSHGRGLVSDTQYF
14	TRBV18	.	TRBD1	TRBJ1-2	TGTGCCAACCTAGGGACAGGGCCGAACTATGGCTACACCTTC	CANLGTGPNYGYTF
14	TRBV9	.	.	TRBJ1-2	TGTGCCAGCAGCGTAGACGGACAGTCCGATGGCTACACCTTC	CASSVDGQSDGYTF
15	TRBV6-2/TRBV6-3	.	TRBD1	TRBJ2-2	TGTGCCAGCAGCCTGGGGACAGAGAACACCGGGGAGCTGTTTTTT	CASSLGTENTGELFF
17	TRBV28	.	TRBD1	TRBJ1-2	TGTGCCAGCAGTTTGGGGACAGGGGGCGATTCCTTCGGGGGCTACACCTTC	CASSLGTGGDSFGGYTF
14	TRBV19	.	TRBD2	TRBJ2-3	TGTGCCAGTAACCACCAGGGCAGCGGGGGGATCTTGTATTTT	CASNHQGSGGILYF
17	TRBV27	.	TRBD1	TRBJ2-7	TGTGCCAGCAGTTTACTGGGGGTAGGGACAGGGGTCTACGAGCAGTACTTC	CASSLLGVGTGVYEQYF
15	TRBV4-1	once	TRBD1	TRBJ2-7	TGCGCCAGCAGCCAATCCGGGACAGGAAAGGACGAGCAGTACTTC	CASSQSGTGKDEQYF
15	TRBV6-5	.	.	TRBJ2-7	TGTGCCAGCAGTAGAACAGGTGAACCCTCCTACGAGCAGTACTTC	CASSRTGEPSYEQYF
12	TRBV6-2/TRBV6-3	once	.	TRBJ2-1	TGTGCCAGCAGTTTCGGGGGCAATGAGCAGTTCTTC	CASSFGGNEQFF
14	TRBV18	.	TRBD1	TRBJ1-1	TGTGCCAGCTCACTACAGGGGGAAGGCACTGAAGCTTTCTTT	CASSLQGEGTEAFF
16	TRBV18	once	.	TRBJ1-2	TGTGCCAGCTCACCAAACGCTCAGGCAGCCCGAGATGGCTACACCTTC	CASSPNAQAARDGYTF
15	TRBV25-1	.	TRBD1	TRBJ1-2	TGTGCCAGCAGCGTCCCGGGACAGGGGAACGCGGGCTACACCTTC	CASSVPGQGNAGYTF
14	TRBV6-5	.	TRBD1	TRBJ2-1	TGTGCCAGCTGCGGGACAGGGGCGCTGGGTGAGCAGTTCTTC	CASCGTGALGEQFF
16	TRBV12-5	.	TRBD2	TRBJ2-5	TGTGCTAGTGGTAGATCCGGGACTAGCGGGGGAGAGACCCAGTACTTC	CASGRSGTSGGETQYF
13	TRBV5-1	.	.	TRBJ1-5	TGCGCCAGCAGCTTGGAGCGCAATCAGCCCCAGCATTTT	CASSLERNQPQHF
16	TRBV7-8	.	TRBD1	TRBJ2-7	TGTGCCAGCAGCTCGGAGACAGGGACCAGCTCCTACGAGCAGTACTTC	CASSSETGTSSYEQYF
15	TRBV7-2	.	.	TRBJ1-5	TGTGCCAGCAGCCTAGGACGGCAGGTAAATCAGCCCCAGCATTTT	CASSLGRQVNQPQHF
16	TRBV4-3	once	.	TRBJ2-2	TGCGCCAGCAGCTTTGGCGACAGAGTTACCACCGGGGAGCTGTTTTTT	CASSFGDRVTTGELFF
12	TRBV6-2/TRBV6-3	.	TRBD1	TRBJ2-7	TGTGCCAGCAGTGACCCCGGGCAGGGGGAGTACTTC	CASSDPGQGEYF
15	TRBV3-1/TRBV3-2	once	.	TRBJ2-3	TGTGCCAGCAGCCATGCGGGGGCCAGCACAGATACGCAGTATTTT	CASSHAGASTDTQYF
17	TRBV4-3	.	TRBD1	TRBJ2-7	TGCGCCAGCAGCCAAGATTTCGGCAGGGGGATACCCTACGAGCAGTACTTC	CASSQDFGRGIPYEQYF
15	TRBV6-6	.	TRBD2	TRBJ2-7	TGTGCCAGCAGTTCCTTAGCGGGGGGCTCGTACGAGCAGTACTTC	CASSSLAGGSYEQYF
17	TRBV28	.	TRBD1	TRBJ1-1	TGTGCCAGCAGCACCCGAACCGGGACAGGGGGGGACACTGAAGCTTTCTTT	CASSTRTGTGGDTEAFF
15	TRBV5-4	once	TRBD2	TRBJ2-3	TGTGCCAGCAGCTTCGGCGGGGGGAGCACAGATACGCAGTATTTT	CASSFGGGSTDTQYF
15	TRBV11-2	.	TRBD1	TRBJ1-5	TGTGCCAGCAGCTTGACAGGGACGGAGAATCAGCCCCAGCATTTT	CASSLTGTENQPQHF
17	TRBV5-4	.	TRBD2	TRBJ2-7	TGTGCCAGCAGCTTGGCCCCGGGGAGGGATCGATGGTACGAGCAGTACTTC	CASSLAPGRDRWYEQYF
12	TRBV11-2	.	.	TRBJ1-1	TGTGCCAGCAGCTTAAATTACAGAGAAGCTTTCTTT	CASSLNYREAFF
16	TRBV7-6	once	TRBD2	TRBJ2-3	TGTGCCAGCAGCTTATCCGGCGGGGGGCGGGTAGATACGCAGTATTTT	CASSLSGGGRVDTQYF
15	TRBV30	.	.	TRBJ2-1	TGTGCCTGGAGTCTCCGGACACGCTCCTACAATGAGCAGTTCTTC	CAWSLRTRSYNEQFF
15	TRBV5-1	.	TRBD1	TRBJ2-7	TGCGCCAGCAGCTTGTTTGGGGACAGGGCCCACGAGCAGTACTTC	CASSLFGDRAHEQYF
16	TRBV7-2	once	.	TRBJ2-7	TGTGCCACCACAGCTTATACCGACGACTTCAGGGGCGAGCAGTACTTC	CATTAYTDDFRGEQYF
13	TRBV11-3	.	TRBD2	TRBJ2-2	TGTGCCAGCAGCGCCGGGGGGGCCGGGGAGCTGTTTTTT	CASSAGGAGELFF
14	TRBV6-5	.	.	TRBJ1-5	TGTGCCAGCACCGAGGGGGGGGCTGATCAGCCCCAGCATTTT	CASTEGGADQPQHF